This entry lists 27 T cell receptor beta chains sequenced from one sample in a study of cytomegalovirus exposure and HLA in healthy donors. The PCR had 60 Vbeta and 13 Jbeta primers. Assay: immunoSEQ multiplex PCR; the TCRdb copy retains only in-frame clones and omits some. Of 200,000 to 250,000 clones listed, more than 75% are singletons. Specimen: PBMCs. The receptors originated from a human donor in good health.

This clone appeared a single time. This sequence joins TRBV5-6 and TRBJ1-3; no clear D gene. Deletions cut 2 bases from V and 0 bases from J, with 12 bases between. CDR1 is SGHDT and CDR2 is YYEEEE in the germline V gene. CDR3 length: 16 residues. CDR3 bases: TGTGCCAGCAGCTTTACTCGGGAGCACTCTGGAAACACCATATATTTT. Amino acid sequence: CASSFTREHSGNTIYF.

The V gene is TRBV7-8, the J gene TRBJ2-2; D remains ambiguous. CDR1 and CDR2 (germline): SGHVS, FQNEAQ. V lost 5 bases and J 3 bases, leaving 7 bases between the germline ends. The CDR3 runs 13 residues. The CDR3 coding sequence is TGTGCCAGCAGCGCGACTTACACCGGGGAGCTGTTTTTT. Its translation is CASSATYTGELFF.

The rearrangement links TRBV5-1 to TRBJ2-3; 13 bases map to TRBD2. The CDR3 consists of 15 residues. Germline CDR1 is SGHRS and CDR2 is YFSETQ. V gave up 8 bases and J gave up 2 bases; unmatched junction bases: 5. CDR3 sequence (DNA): TGCGCCAGTCAGACTAGCGGGAGGTTCACAGATACGCAGTATTTT. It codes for CASQTSGRFTDTQYF.

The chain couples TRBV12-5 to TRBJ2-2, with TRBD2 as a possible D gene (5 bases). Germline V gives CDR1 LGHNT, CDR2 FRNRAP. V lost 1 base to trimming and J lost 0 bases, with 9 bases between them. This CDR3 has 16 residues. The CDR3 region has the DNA TGTGCTAGTGGTTTGGGTCCGGGAACGAACACCGGGGAGCTGTTTTTT. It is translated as CASGLGPGTNTGELFF.

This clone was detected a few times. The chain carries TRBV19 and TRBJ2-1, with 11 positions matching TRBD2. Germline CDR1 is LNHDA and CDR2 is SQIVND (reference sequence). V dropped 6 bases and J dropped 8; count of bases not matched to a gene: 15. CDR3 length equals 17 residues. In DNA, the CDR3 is TGTGCCAGTAGCACCCCCCGGGGTAGCGGGAGGGTCCATGAGCAGTTCTTC. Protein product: CASSTPRGSGRVHEQFF.

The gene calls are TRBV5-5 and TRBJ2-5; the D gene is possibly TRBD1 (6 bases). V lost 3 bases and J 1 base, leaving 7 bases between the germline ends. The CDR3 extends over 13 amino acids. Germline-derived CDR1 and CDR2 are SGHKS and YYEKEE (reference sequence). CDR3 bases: TGTGCCAGCAGCTGGGGGCCCCAAGAGACCCAGTACTTC. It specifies CASSWGPQETQYF.

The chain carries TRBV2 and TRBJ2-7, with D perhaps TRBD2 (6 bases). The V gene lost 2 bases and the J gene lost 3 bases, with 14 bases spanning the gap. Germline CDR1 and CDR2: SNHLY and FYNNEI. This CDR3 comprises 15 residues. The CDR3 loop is CASSEQASDRYEQYF. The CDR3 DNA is TGTGCCAGCAGTGAACAGGCTAGCGATCGCTACGAGCAGTACTTC.

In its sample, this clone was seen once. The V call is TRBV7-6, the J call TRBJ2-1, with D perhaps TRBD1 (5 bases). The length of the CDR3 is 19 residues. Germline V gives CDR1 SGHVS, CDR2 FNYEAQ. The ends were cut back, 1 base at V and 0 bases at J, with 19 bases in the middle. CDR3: CASSLGVSHRRYSYNEQFF. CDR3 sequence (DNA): TGTGCCAGCAGCTTAGGGGTCTCCCACAGGCGATACTCCTACAATGAGCAGTTCTTC. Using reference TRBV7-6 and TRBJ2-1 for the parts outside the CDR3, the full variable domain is GAGVSQSPRYKVTKRGQDVALRCDPISGHVSLYWYRQALGQGPEFLTYFNYEAQQDKSGLPNDRFSAERPEGSISTLTIQRTEQRDSAMYRCASSLGVSHRRYSYNEQFFGPGTRLTVL.

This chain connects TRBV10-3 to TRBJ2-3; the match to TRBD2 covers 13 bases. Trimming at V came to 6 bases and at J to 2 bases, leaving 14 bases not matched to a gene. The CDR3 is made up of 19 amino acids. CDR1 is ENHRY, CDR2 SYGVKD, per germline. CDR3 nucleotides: TGTGCCATCAGGACGACCCCCGGACTAGCGGGAGAGAACACAGATACGCAGTATTTT. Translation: CAIRTTPGLAGENTDTQYF.

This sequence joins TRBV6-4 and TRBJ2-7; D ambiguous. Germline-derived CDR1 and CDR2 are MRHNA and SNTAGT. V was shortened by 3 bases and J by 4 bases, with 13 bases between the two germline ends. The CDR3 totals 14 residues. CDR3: CASSEPTSRYEQYF. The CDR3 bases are TGTGCCAGCAGTGAGCCAACTTCGCGATACGAGCAGTACTTC.

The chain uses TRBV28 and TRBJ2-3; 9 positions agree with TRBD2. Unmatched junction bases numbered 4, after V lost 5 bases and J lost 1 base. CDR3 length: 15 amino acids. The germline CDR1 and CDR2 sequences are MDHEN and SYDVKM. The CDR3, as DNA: TGTGCCAGCAGTACCTTAGCGGGGGGCACAGATACGCAGTATTTT. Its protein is CASSTLAGGTDTQYF. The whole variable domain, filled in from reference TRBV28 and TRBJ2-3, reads DVKVTQSSRYLVKRTGEKVFLECVQDMDHENMFWYRQDPGLGLRLIYFSYDVKMKEKGDIPEGYSVSREKKERFSLILESASTNQTSMYLCASSTLAGGTDTQYFGPGTRLTVL.

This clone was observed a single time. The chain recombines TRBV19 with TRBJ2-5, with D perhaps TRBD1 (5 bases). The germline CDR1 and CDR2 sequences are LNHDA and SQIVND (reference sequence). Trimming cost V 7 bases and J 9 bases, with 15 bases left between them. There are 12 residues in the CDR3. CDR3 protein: CASNPGQGAQYF. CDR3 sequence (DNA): TGTGCCAGTAACCCAGGCCAAGGGGCCCAGTACTTC.

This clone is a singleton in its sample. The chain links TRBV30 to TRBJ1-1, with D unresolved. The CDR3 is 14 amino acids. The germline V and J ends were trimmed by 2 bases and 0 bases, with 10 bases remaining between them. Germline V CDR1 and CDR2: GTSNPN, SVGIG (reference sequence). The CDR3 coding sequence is TGTGCCTGGAGTTTTACGCGGTTGAACACTGAAGCTTTCTTT. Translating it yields CAWSFTRLNTEAFF.

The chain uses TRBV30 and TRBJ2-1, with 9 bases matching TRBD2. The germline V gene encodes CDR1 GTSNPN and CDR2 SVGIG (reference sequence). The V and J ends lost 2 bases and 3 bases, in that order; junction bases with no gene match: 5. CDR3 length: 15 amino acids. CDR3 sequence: CAWSILAGDYNEQFF. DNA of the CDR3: TGTGCCTGGAGTATCTTAGCGGGAGACTACAATGAGCAGTTCTTC.

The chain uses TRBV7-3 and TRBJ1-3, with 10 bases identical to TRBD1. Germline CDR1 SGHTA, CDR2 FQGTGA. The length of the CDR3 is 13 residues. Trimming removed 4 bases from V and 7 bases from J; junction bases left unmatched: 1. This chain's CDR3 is CASSSGQGNTIYF. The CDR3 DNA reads TGTGCCAGCAGCTCGGGACAGGGGAACACCATATATTTT. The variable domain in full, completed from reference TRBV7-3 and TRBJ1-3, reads GAGVSQTPSNKVTEKGKYVELRCDPISGHTALYWYRQSLGQGPEFLIYFQGTGAADDSGLPNDRFFAVRPEGSVSTLKIQRTERGDSAVYLCASSSGQGNTIYFGEGSWLTVV.

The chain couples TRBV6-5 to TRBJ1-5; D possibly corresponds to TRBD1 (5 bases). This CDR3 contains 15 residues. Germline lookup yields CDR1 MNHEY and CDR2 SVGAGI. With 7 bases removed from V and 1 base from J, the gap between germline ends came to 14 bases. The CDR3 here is CASNPGGFSNQPQHF. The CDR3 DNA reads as TGTGCCAGCAACCCGGGGGGGTTCAGCAATCAGCCCCAGCATTTT.

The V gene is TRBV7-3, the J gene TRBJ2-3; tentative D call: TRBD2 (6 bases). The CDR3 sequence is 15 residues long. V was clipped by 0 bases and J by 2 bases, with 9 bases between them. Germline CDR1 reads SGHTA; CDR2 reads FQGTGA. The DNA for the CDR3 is TGTGCCAGCAGCTTAACCGGGACTCCCACAGATACGCAGTATTTT. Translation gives CASSLTGTPTDTQYF.

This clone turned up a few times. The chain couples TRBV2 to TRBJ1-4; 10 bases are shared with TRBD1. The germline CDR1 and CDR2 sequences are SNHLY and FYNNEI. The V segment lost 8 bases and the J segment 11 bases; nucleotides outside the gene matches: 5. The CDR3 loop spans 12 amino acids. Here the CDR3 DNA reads TGTGCCAGCCTTACGGGACAGGGGAAACTGTTTTTT. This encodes CASLTGQGKLFF.

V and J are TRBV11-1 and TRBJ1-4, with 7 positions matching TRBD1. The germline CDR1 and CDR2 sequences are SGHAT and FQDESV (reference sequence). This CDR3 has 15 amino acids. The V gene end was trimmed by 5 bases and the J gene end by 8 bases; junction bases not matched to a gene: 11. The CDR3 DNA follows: TGTGCCAGCAGCCCCAACGGACAGGAGGGCGAAAAACTGTTTTTT. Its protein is CASSPNGQEGEKLFF.

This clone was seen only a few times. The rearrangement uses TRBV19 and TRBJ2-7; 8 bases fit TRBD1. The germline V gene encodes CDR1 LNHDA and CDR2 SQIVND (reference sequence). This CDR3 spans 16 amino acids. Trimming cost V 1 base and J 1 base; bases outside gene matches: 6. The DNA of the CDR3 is TGTGCCAGTAGTATAGGACGGGACAGGAGATCCTACGAGCAGTACTTC. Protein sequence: CASSIGRDRRSYEQYF.

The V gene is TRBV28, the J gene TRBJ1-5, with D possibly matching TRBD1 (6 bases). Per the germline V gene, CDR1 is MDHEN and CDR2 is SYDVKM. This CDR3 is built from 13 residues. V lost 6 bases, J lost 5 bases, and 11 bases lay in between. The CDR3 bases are TGTGCCAGCAGCCAAAACAGGGATCAGCCCCAGCATTTT. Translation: CASSQNRDQPQHF.

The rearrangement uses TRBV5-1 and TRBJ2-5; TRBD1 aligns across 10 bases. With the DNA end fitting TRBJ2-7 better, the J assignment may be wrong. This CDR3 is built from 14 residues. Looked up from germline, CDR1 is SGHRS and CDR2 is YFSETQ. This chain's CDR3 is CASSPGQGIHEQYF. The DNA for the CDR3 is TGCGCCAGCAGCCCGGGACAGGGGATCCACGAGCAGTACTTC.

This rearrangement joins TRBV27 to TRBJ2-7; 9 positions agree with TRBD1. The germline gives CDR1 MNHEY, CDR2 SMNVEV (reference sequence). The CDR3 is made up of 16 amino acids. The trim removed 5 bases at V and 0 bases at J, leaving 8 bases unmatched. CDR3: CASSLVGTGSSYEQYF. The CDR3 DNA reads TGTGCCAGCAGTCTCGTCGGGACAGGGTCCTCCTACGAGCAGTACTTC.

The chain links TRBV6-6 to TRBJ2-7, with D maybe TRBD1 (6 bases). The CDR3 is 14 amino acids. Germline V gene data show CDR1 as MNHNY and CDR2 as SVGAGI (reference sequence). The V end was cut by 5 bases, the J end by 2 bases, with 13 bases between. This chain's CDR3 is CASSPKRGTYEQYF. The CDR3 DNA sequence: TGTGCCAGCAGTCCCAAAAGGGGGACCTACGAGCAGTACTTC.

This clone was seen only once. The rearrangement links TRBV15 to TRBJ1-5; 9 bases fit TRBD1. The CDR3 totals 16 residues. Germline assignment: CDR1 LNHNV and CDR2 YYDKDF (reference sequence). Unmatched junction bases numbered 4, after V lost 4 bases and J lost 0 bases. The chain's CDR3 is CATSKGQGVSNQPQHF. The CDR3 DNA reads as TGTGCCACCAGCAAGGGACAGGGAGTTAGCAATCAGCCCCAGCATTTT.

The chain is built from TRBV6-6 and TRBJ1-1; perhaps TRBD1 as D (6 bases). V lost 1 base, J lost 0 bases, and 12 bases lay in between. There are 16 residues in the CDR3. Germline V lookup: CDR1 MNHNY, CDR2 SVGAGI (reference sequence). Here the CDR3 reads CASSYLQGLLNTEAFF. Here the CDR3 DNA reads TGTGCCAGCAGTTACTTGCAGGGGCTTCTGAACACTGAAGCTTTCTTT.

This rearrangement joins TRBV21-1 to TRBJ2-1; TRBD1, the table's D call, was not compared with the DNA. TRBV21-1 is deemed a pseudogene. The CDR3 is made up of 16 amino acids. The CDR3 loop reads CASSKDRDRDYNEQFF. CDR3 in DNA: TGTGCCAGCAGCAAGGATCGGGACAGGGACTACAATGAGCAGTTCTTC.